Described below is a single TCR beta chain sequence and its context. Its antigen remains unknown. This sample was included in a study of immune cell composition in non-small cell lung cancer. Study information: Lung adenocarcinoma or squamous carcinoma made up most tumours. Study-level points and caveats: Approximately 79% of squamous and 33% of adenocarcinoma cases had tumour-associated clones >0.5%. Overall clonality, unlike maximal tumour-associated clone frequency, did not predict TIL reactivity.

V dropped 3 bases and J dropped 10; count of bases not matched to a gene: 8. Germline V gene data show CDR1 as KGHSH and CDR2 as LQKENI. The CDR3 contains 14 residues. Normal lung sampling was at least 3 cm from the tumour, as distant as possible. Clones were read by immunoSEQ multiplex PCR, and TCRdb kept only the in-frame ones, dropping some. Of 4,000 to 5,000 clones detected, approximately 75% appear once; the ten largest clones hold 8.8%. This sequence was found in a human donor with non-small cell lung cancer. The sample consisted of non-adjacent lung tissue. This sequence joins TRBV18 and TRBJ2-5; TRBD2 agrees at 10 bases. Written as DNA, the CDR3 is TGTGCCAGCTCACCCCCAAGTAGCGGGGGGCACCAGTACTTC. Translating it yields CASSPPSSGGHQYF.